The 27 T cell receptor beta chains presented below share a single source sample, sequenced in a study of blood T cells in healthy people across ages. A second roughly 6 to 12 cycle PCR used barcoded and J-beta primers. Using its own MiXCR run on the 5' RACE reads, TCRdb lists one record per CDR3 protein. The table records 850,000 to 1,100,000 distinct CDR3 sequences, roughly two fifths of them present only once. Sequenced sample: blood. All receptors derive from a man aged 18-30 years in good health.

This clonotype has just a few counts. This chain joins TRBV9 and TRBJ1-2, with D possibly matching TRBD1 (5 bases). Between the trimmed V and J ends, which lost 3 bases and 5 bases, there was a span of 14 bases. The CDR3 loop spans 14 amino acids. CDR1 and CDR2 from the germline V gene are SGDLS and YYNGEE. The chain's CDR3 is CASSANQGAYGYTF. CDR3 nucleotides: TGTGCCAGCAGCGCCAACCAGGGAGCATATGGCTACACCTTC. Full variable domain (outside the CDR3, taken from reference TRBV9 and TRBJ1-2): DSGVTQTPKHLITATGQRVTLRCSPRSGDLSVYWYQQSLDQGLQFLIQYYNGEERAKGNILERFSAQQFPDLHSELNLSSLELGDSALYFCASSANQGAYGYTFGSGTRLTVV.

V and J are TRBV2 and TRBJ1-2; D perhaps matches TRBD1 (6 bases). Deletions cut 7 bases from V and 6 bases from J, with 24 bases between. Germline V lookup: CDR1 SNHLY, CDR2 FYNNEI. This CDR3 comprises 16 residues. CDR3 residues: CASNQGGGAPSNGYTF. The DNA of the CDR3 is TGTGCCAGCAATCAAGGGGGGGGGGCCCCCTCTAATGGCTACACCTTC.

The table lists this clonotype with a few counts. This chain uses TRBV5-6 with TRBJ2-2, with D unclear. V was shortened by 0 bases and J by 0 bases, with 9 bases between the two germline ends. The V gene's germline CDR1 is SGHDT and CDR2 YYEEEE. This CDR3 spans 16 amino acids. In DNA form, the CDR3 reads TGTGCCAGCAGCTTGGCAGGAACTTCGAACACCGGGGAGCTGTTTTTT. Protein sequence: CASSLAGTSNTGELFF.

This sequence joins TRBV2 and TRBJ2-1; D ambiguous. The CDR3 totals 13 residues. Looked up from germline, CDR1 is SNHLY and CDR2 is FYNNEI. For the CDR3, the DNA is TGTGCTGCACACCGGGTTCCGGACAATGAGCAGTTCTTC. It yields the protein CAAHRVPDNEQFF.

The chain links TRBV6-5 to TRBJ2-5; D is uncertain. V lost 8 bases and J lost 0, with 7 bases in between. CDR3 length: 12 amino acids. Looked up from germline, CDR1 is MNHEY and CDR2 is SVGAGI. The CDR3 region is CASQKYQETQYF. The CDR3 region has the DNA TGTGCCAGCCAGAAGTACCAAGAGACCCAGTACTTC.

The sample holds a few counts of this clonotype. The chain has TRBV5-5 and TRBJ1-1; D gene uncertain. The germline V gene has CDR1 SGHKS and CDR2 YYEKEE (reference sequence). The CDR3 consists of 12 residues. V was cut by 3 bases and J by 8 bases, with 11 bases left in between. In nucleotides, the CDR3 is TGTGCCAGCAGCTCTACAATGTTCGAAGCTTTCTTT. This gives the protein CASSSTMFEAFF.

This clonotype was seen a few times. The V call is TRBV4-3, the J call TRBJ2-7, with D possibly being TRBD1 (6 bases). The ends were cut back, 1 base at V and 1 base at J, with 8 bases in the middle. The CDR3 totals 14 residues. Per germline, CDR1 LGHNA and CDR2 YSLEER. In DNA, the CDR3 is TGCGCCAGCAGCCAAGGAAGGGGGTCCTACGAGCAGTACTTC. Its translation is CASSQGRGSYEQYF.

The chain uses TRBV4-2 and TRBJ2-3; TRBD2 aligns across 8 bases. The junction had 10 bases not matched to a gene; V was cut back by 4 bases and J by 1 base. CDR3 size: 17 residues. Germline-derived CDR1 and CDR2 are LGHNA and YNFKEQ. The CDR3 is CASSRSPSGSGTDTQYF. DNA for the CDR3: TGTGCCAGCAGCCGATCCCCTAGCGGGTCGGGCACAGATACGCAGTATTTT.

The chain employs TRBV12-3 or TRBV12-4 and TRBJ1-2; D ambiguous. The CDR3 is 12 amino acids. Trimming left V 5 bases short and J 13 bases short, with 17 bases between. CDR3 amino acids: CASSPAGPLPTF. The CDR3 coding sequence is TGTGCCAGCAGTCCTGCTGGGCCTCTTCCCACCTTC.

As concerns this clonotype: The conserved closing phenylalanine or tryptophan is absent in this CDR3, likely reflecting a read error. The chain uses TRBV4-2 and TRBJ2-1; D uncertain. The CDR3 runs to 14 residues. Germline assignment: CDR1 LGHNA and CDR2 YNFKEQ. Trimming stripped 0 bases from V and 6 bases from J, with 9 bases between. CDR3 coding DNA: TGTGCCAGCAGCCAAGATCGCCAGACCAATGAGCAGTTCTTG. This sequence encodes CASSQDRQTNEQFL.

The V and J genes are TRBV29-1 and TRBJ2-2; TRBD1 is a possible D gene (5 bases). The CDR3 has 14 amino acids. Germline lookup yields CDR1 SQVTM and CDR2 ANQGSEA. Trimming shortened V by 5 bases and J by 1 base, and 11 bases separated the two germline ends. The CDR3 sequence: CSVRAGLNTGELFF. CDR3 nucleotides: TGCAGCGTTCGGGCAGGGTTGAACACCGGGGAGCTGTTTTTT.

This clonotype was seen a few times. The CDR3 DNA reads as TGTGCCAGCAGTGCGACGGGGGACTCCTACAATGAGCAGTTCTTC. Translation gives CASSATGDSYNEQFF. This chain joins TRBV27 and TRBJ2-1; maybe TRBD2 (6 bases). CDR1 is MNHEY and CDR2 is SMNVEV in the germline V gene (reference sequence). Trimming shortened V by 5 bases and J by 0 bases, and 11 bases separated the two germline ends. This CDR3 has 15 residues.

This clonotype has just a few counts. The V call is TRBV9, the J call TRBJ2-1; TRBD2 matches 7 bases. The germline CDR1 and CDR2 sequences are SGDLS and YYNGEE. This CDR3 region has 15 residues. V lost 7 bases and J lost 4; bases outside the gene matches: 11. This CDR3 is CASGDPLAAYNEQFF. The CDR3 DNA sequence: TGTGCCAGCGGGGATCCCCTAGCGGCGTACAATGAGCAGTTCTTC. The full variable domain, rest sourced from reference TRBV9 and TRBJ2-1, is DSGVTQTPKHLITATGQRVTLRCSPRSGDLSVYWYQQSLDQGLQFLIQYYNGEERAKGNILERFSAQQFPDLHSELNLSSLELGDSALYFCASGDPLAAYNEQFFGPGTRLTVL.

The sample holds many counts of this clonotype. The rearrangement links TRBV12-3 or TRBV12-4 to TRBJ1-5; no definite D call. The length of the CDR3 is 13 residues. V lost 6 bases and J lost 5, with 11 bases in between. CDR3 sequence: CASSLGRDQPQHF. Written as DNA, the CDR3 is TGTGCCAGCAGCTTGGGGAGAGATCAGCCCCAGCATTTT.

On this clonotype itself: One end of the junction does not line up with germline, which may come from a read error. The rearrangement links TRBV29-1 to TRBJ1-2; no clear D gene. This CDR3 is built from 12 residues. Germline assignment: CDR1 SQVTM and CDR2 ANQGSEA. The CDR3 nucleotides read TGCAGCGTTAAAGGATTACGGGATGGCCACACCTTC. Protein product: CSVKGLRDGHTF.

The chain has TRBV7-9 and TRBJ1-5; perhaps TRBD1 as D (5 bases). Trimming took 2 bases from V and 4 from J, leaving 12 bases between them. Germline CDR1 SEHNR, CDR2 FQNEAQ (reference sequence). The length of the CDR3 is 15 residues. Here the CDR3 reads CASSLFRDKNQPQHF. The CDR3 DNA reads as TGTGCCAGCAGCTTATTCAGGGATAAAAATCAGCCCCAGCATTTT.

This clonotype was observed a few times. The V call is TRBV20-1, the J call TRBJ1-2; weak D call: TRBD1 (6 bases). The germline V gene encodes CDR1 DFQATT and CDR2 SNEGSKA (reference sequence). The CDR3 sequence is 15 residues long. V was trimmed by 6 bases and J by 2 bases, leaving 19 bases between them. The CDR3 region has the DNA TGCAGTGCCATGGACAGCCGAACCGGAAACTATGGCTACACCTTC. Translated, it gives CSAMDSRTGNYGYTF.

A single count supports this clonotype. At one end the junction does not follow the germline gene, possibly because of a read error. This chain joins TRBV4-1 and TRBJ1-3; no clear D gene. The CDR3 sequence is 15 residues long. The germline V gene encodes CDR1 MGHRA and CDR2 YSYEKL. In DNA, the CDR3 is TGCGCCAGCGCCTCAATTCAGACCTCTGGAAACACCGTATATTTT. Residues: CASASIQTSGNTVYF.

Only a few counts were recorded for this clonotype. The DNA of the CDR3 is TGCGCCAGCAGTGAGGAGGGCCCGACTTATGGCTACACCTTC. Translation gives CASSEEGPTYGYTF. This rearrangement joins TRBV10-2 to TRBJ1-2; D not certain. V lost 2 bases to trimming and J lost 5 bases, with 12 bases between them. The CDR3 extends over 14 amino acids. CDR1 and CDR2 from the germline V gene are WSHSY and SAAADI.

The chain has TRBV7-9 and TRBJ1-6; D may be TRBD1 (5 bases). V lost 2 bases and J lost 7, with 12 bases in between. Looked up from germline, CDR1 is SEHNR and CDR2 is FQNEAQ (reference sequence). The CDR3 extends over 15 amino acids. In DNA form, the CDR3 reads TGTGCCAGCAGCTTAAATCCAGGGTGGAATTCACCCCTCCACTTT. This codes for CASSLNPGWNSPLHF.

The chain combines TRBV7-9 with TRBJ1-4; D is ambiguous. V lost 7 bases, J lost 2 bases, and 8 bases lay in between. Germline values: CDR1 SEHNR, CDR2 FQNEAQ (reference sequence). The CDR3 has 13 residues. CDR3 in DNA: TGTGCCAGCACCGGCAGTACTAATGAAAAACTGTTTTTT. Encoded protein: CASTGSTNEKLFF.

This clonotype was observed a handful of times. The chain links TRBV28 to TRBJ1-1, with 8 bases aligning to TRBD1. V lost 5 bases, J lost 0 bases, and 5 bases stayed unmatched. The CDR3 extends over 15 amino acids. Germline values: CDR1 MDHEN, CDR2 SYDVKM. The DNA of the CDR3 is TGTGCCAGCAGTCTACCGGACAGGGTGAACACTGAAGCTTTCTTT. Protein sequence: CASSLPDRVNTEAFF.

This chain uses TRBV6-1 with TRBJ1-1; TRBD1 matches at 7 bases. Looked up from germline, CDR1 is MNHNS and CDR2 is SASEGT. With V trimmed by 4 bases and J by 1 base, 3 bases remained unmatched. CDR3 length: 14 amino acids. The CDR3 loop reads CASSGRQGNTEAFF. The CDR3 nucleotides read TGTGCCAGCAGTGGCCGACAGGGGAACACTGAAGCTTTCTTT.

The J gene is TRBJ2-5, the V gene TRBV5-1, with D perhaps matching TRBD1 (5 bases). The CDR3 has 14 residues. The V gene lost 4 bases and the J gene lost 2 bases, with 12 bases spanning the gap. CDR1 SGHRS and CDR2 YFSETQ come from the germline V gene. The CDR3 region is CASSATDAQETQYF. CDR3 bases: TGCGCCAGCAGCGCGACAGACGCTCAAGAGACCCAGTACTTC. The full variable domain, rest sourced from reference TRBV5-1 and TRBJ2-5, is KAGVTQTPRYLIKTRGQQVTLSCSPISGHRSVSWYQQTPGQGLQFLFEYFSETQRNKGNFPGRFSGRQFSNSRSEMNVSTLELGDSALYLCASSATDAQETQYFGPGTRLLVL.

This clonotype has more than one count but fewer than ten. The V and J genes are TRBV5-1 and TRBJ1-2; TRBD1 aligns across 12 bases. The CDR3 has 15 amino acids. Trimming removed 2 bases from V and 6 bases from J; junction bases left unmatched: 5. Germline V gives CDR1 SGHRS, CDR2 YFSETQ. This CDR3 reads CASSLGTGGIDGYTF. CDR3 coding DNA: TGCGCCAGCAGCTTAGGGACAGGGGGCATTGATGGCTACACCTTC.

This sequence joins TRBV7-2 and TRBJ1-2, with D uncertain. Germline V CDR1 and CDR2: SGHTA, FQGNSA. The CDR3 is 14 amino acids. V lost 3 bases and J 2 bases, leaving 10 bases between the germline ends. The CDR3 reads CASSLKEENYGYTF. The CDR3 DNA reads as TGTGCCAGCAGCTTGAAGGAGGAAAACTATGGCTACACCTTC.

This rearrangement joins TRBV7-2 to TRBJ1-2; TRBD1 is a possible D gene (6 bases). The CDR3 contains 15 residues. The germline CDR1 and CDR2 sequences are SGHTA and FQGNSA. Trimming shortened V by 2 bases and J by 3 bases, and 13 bases separated the two germline ends. CDR3 nucleotides: TGTGCCAGCAGCTTAATGGACAGCTCTTACTATGGCTACACCTTC. Amino acids: CASSLMDSSYYGYTF. Using reference TRBV7-2 and TRBJ1-2 for the parts outside the CDR3, the full variable domain is GAGVSQSPSNKVTEKGKDVELRCDPISGHTALYWYRQSLGQGLEFLIYFQGNSAPDKSGLPSDRFSAERTGGSVSTLTIQRTQQEDSAVYLCASSLMDSSYYGYTFGSGTRLTVV.